Listed below are T cell receptor beta chains from one sample, sequenced in a study of shared clonotypes between healthy human individuals. Sequencing used immunoSEQ multiplex PCR; TCRdb keeps in-frame clones, though not all of them. The table shows a few million clones, with just over 90% occurring only once. Sequences were obtained from naive CD4+ T cells from PBMCs. The receptor source for this set is a man aged 18 to 29 in good health. Some clones in this sample may be carry-over from other donors' samples. Both conserved end residues are part of each CDR3. The D gene is left open where the match is weak. For some rows the clone size is stated as once, few or many, or as a class when expanded; others skip it.

.	.	TRBV4-1	TRBJ2-7	TGCGCAACCCAAGTCGGTCCGGGGGATCACTACGAGCAGTACTTC	CATQVGPGDHYEQYF
.	.	TRBV9	TRBJ1-2	TGTGCCAGCAGCGTAGCTAATGGGGGCGACTATGGCTACACCTTC	CASSVANGGDYGYTF
once	.	TRBV28	TRBJ2-7	TGTGCCAGCAGTTTGTCCGCCCCCCGGACCTACGAGCAGTACTTC	CASSLSAPRTYEQYF
.	.	TRBV27	TRBJ1-3	TGTGCCGGCCCGGGACCTGCAAACACCATATATTTT	CAGPGPANTIYF
.	.	TRBV6-6	TRBJ2-7	TGTGCCAGCAGTTACTCTCACTGGGGTACCTACGAGCAGTACTTC	CASSYSHWGTYEQYF
.	TRBD2	TRBV14	TRBJ2-1	TGTGCCAGCAGCCAAGATCTAGCGGTGGGCTACAATGAGCAGTTCTTC	CASSQDLAVGYNEQFF
.	TRBD1	TRBV15	TRBJ2-7	TGTGCCACCAGCAGGGGACAGGCGAAAGACTACGAGCAGTACTTC	CATSRGQAKDYEQYF
.	.	TRBV29-1	TRBJ1-5	TGCAGCGTCCGACTTGGAGGGAATCAGCCCCAGCATTTT	CSVRLGGNQPQHF
once	TRBD2	TRBV6-5	TRBJ2-1	TGTGCCAGCAGTTACCATAGCGGGGGGCACAATGAGCAGTTCTTC	CASSYHSGGHNEQFF
.	TRBD2	TRBV7-2	TRBJ2-1	TGTGCCAGCAGCTCCTCCGGGACTAGGGAGTTCTTC	CASSSSGTREFF
.	.	TRBV5-1	TRBJ2-5	TGCGCCAGCACCCCAGAAGGGCTAGGGGAGACCCAGTACTTC	CASTPEGLGETQYF
.	.	TRBV6-1	TRBJ1-2	TGTGCCAGCGCCCACCCGGGCCTGAACTATGGCTACACCTTC	CASAHPGLNYGYTF
.	.	TRBV5-1	TRBJ2-1	TGCGCCAGCAGCTCAAGGAGGCCCCAGTACAATGAGCAGTTCTTC	CASSSRRPQYNEQFF
.	.	TRBV7-9	TRBJ2-1	TGTGCCAGCATTAAGGAAGCCGAGGCCTACAATGAGCAGTTCTTC	CASIKEAEAYNEQFF
.	.	TRBV18	TRBJ2-2	TGTGCCAGCTCACCCCTGGCAGGAAAAACCGGGGAGCTGTTTTTT	CASSPLAGKTGELFF
.	TRBD1	TRBV7-2	TRBJ2-3	TGTGCCAGCAGCTTACGGACAGGGGTCACAGATACGCAGTATTTT	CASSLRTGVTDTQYF
.	.	TRBV7-6	TRBJ1-6	TGTGCCAGCAGCTTAGCGGGACGGAGTTCACCCCTCCACTTT	CASSLAGRSSPLHF
.	.	TRBV7-2	TRBJ2-5	TGTGCCAGCAGCTTAGGACAGTTCGCGTACCAAGAGACCCAGTACTTC	CASSLGQFAYQETQYF
.	.	TRBV2	TRBJ2-5	TGTGCCAGCGGGGCGATGGGGACCCAGTACTTC	CASGAMGTQYF
.	TRBD2	TRBV19	TRBJ2-7	TGTGCCAGTAGTGGCGGGACTAGCGGGAGCTACGAGCAGTACTTC	CASSGGTSGSYEQYF
.	.	TRBV6-5	TRBJ1-1	TGTGCCAGCAGCCATACAGGGTTGGACACTGAAGCTTTCTTT	CASSHTGLDTEAFF
.	.	TRBV11-2	TRBJ2-1	TGTGCCAGCAGCATTCAGACGGGCAATGAGCAGTTCTTC	CASSIQTGNEQFF
.	.	TRBV28	TRBJ2-2	TGTGCCAGCATCCAAGGGGGAGGATCCGGGGAGCTGTTTTTT	CASIQGGGSGELFF
.	TRBD1	TRBV28	TRBJ1-2	TGTGCCAGCAGTTCCGGGACAGGGCGAAGGGGCTACACCTTC	CASSSGTGRRGYTF
.	.	TRBV6-4	TRBJ1-5	TGTGCCAGCAGTGACCAGGGTGGCCAGCCCCAGCATTTT	CASSDQGGQPQHF
.	TRBD2	TRBV7-2	TRBJ2-3	TGTGCCAGCAGCCCGGGACTAGCGGTCACAGATACGCAGTATTTT	CASSPGLAVTDTQYF
.	.	TRBV4-1	TRBJ1-5	TGCGCCAGCAGCCAACTGGGAACCATCGAGCCCCAGCATTTT	CASSQLGTIEPQHF
.	.	TRBV25-1	TRBJ2-7	TGTGCCAGCTCCCCGCCTAGCGTCTACTCCTACGAGCAGTACTTC	CASSPPSVYSYEQYF
.	.	TRBV2	TRBJ2-2	TGTGCCAGCAAAAACAGGGTGGACACCGGGGAGCTGTTTTTT	CASKNRVDTGELFF
.	TRBD1	TRBV5-5	TRBJ1-5	TGTGCCAGCAGCTTGCGCCCCCCGGGACAGTTCAATCAGCCCCAGCATTTT	CASSLRPPGQFNQPQHF
.	TRBD1	TRBV7-9	TRBJ1-1	TGTGCCAGCAGCTTAGATATCGGTCCCAGGGGGGAAGCTTTCTTT	CASSLDIGPRGEAFF
.	.	TRBV10-3	TRBJ2-3	TGTGCCATCAGTGAGGGAGATACGCAGTATTTT	CAISEGDTQYF
.	TRBD2	TRBV9	TRBJ2-7	TGTGCCAGCAGCGGACCGGGACTAGCGGGCCTCGAGCAGTACTTC	CASSGPGLAGLEQYF
.	TRBD2	TRBV27	TRBJ2-7	TGTGCCAGCAGTCTTAGGGGCTGGGATGAAGCGGGAGTAACTGAGGAGCAGTACTTC	CASSLRGWDEAGVTEEQYF
.	.	TRBV7-3	TRBJ2-3	TGTGCCAGCAGCTCCCCCGGAGATACGCAGTATTTT	CASSSPGDTQYF
.	.	TRBV28	TRBJ2-5	TGTGCCAGCGGGGTAACGTTAGAGCAGTACTTC	CASGVTLEQYF
.	.	TRBV7-2	TRBJ2-1	TGTGCCAGCAGCTACATCGCGGACAGTTACAATGAGCAGTTCTTC	CASSYIADSYNEQFF
.	.	TRBV11-2	TRBJ2-1	TGTGCCAGCAGCTTAGTGGCGGACCCCTACAATGAGCAGTTCTTC	CASSLVADPYNEQFF
.	TRBD2	TRBV5-1	TRBJ2-7	TGCGCCAGCAGCCTAAGGACTAGCGGACCCTACGAGCAGTACTTC	CASSLRTSGPYEQYF
.	TRBD2	TRBV7-2	TRBJ2-7	TGTGCCAGCAGCTTGGGGTTAGCGGGAGGGGAAAACGAGCAGTACTTC	CASSLGLAGGENEQYF
.	.	TRBV10-3	TRBJ2-7	TGTGCCATCAGTGAAGGGCTACACGAGCAGTACTTC	CAISEGLHEQYF
.	.	TRBV28	TRBJ2-7	TGTGCCAGCAGTTTATTCCGGGGATCCTACGAGCAGTACTTC	CASSLFRGSYEQYF
.	.	TRBV18	TRBJ1-4	TGTGATCACGGAGAGGGGGGTGTTGAAAAACTGTTTTTT	CDHGEGGVEKLFF
.	.	TRBV19	TRBJ1-5	TGTGCCAGTAGTTGGAGCAATCAGCCCCAGCATTTT	CASSWSNQPQHF
.	.	TRBV5-1	TRBJ2-7	TGCGCCAGCAGCTTCTCGGAACTGAGTGAGCAGTACTTC	CASSFSELSEQYF
.	.	TRBV28	TRBJ1-3	TGTGCCAGCAGAACGCCGTCGGGAAACACCATATATTTT	CASRTPSGNTIYF
.	.	TRBV25-1	TRBJ2-7	TGTGCCAGCAGTAACCACGGCTCCTACGAGCAGTACTTC	CASSNHGSYEQYF